The TCR beta chain described here comes from a study of blood T cell repertoires in COVID-19. Study in general: There were acute and convalescent COVID-19 samples, and they came from the United States, Italy and Spain.

J gave up 0 bases and V 8 bases, and 7 bases lay outside the gene matches. Per germline, CDR1 LNHDA and CDR2 SQIVND (reference sequence). This CDR3 has 15 residues. In the study's own analysis: Amplified reference gene primers provided the basis for estimating nucleated cell counts. Libraries were prepared by immunoSEQ multiplex PCR; TCRdb keeps only in-frame clonotypes and omits some of them. That table furnishes V, J and clone size, whereas the DNA furnished D and trimming. Altogether over 200,000 clones are present, about 94% being singletons, with the ten largest covering more than 0.7%. The specimen was peripheral blood. The rearrangement links TRBV19 to TRBJ2-1; 7 bases are shared with TRBD1. This receptor was identified in a man aged 55-75 years with COVID-19, enrolled during active disease. The CDR3 coding sequence is TGTGCCAGTGCAGACAGGGCGGGCTCCTACAATGAGCAGTTCTTC. Translated, it gives CASADRAGSYNEQFF.